The 22 T cell receptor beta chains in this list originate from one sample, sequenced in a study of blood T cell repertoires in COVID-19. Measured with immunoSEQ multiplex PCR; TCRdb has only the in-frame clones, and not every one. Found here are about 110,000 clones, around 83% of them singletons; the top ten hold about 4%. The material sequenced was peripheral blood. These receptors came from a woman in her 70s with acute or convalescent COVID-19.

The chain recombines TRBV7-6 with TRBJ2-1; D is undetermined. The CDR3 is 12 residues long. Germline V gene lookup returns CDR1 SGHVS and CDR2 FNYEAQ. V shed 5 bases and J shed 6 bases, with 8 bases lying between them. The CDR3 region is CASSPYTNEQFF. In DNA, the CDR3 is TGTGCCAGCAGCCCGTACACCAATGAGCAGTTCTTC.

In the case of this clone: Within the sample, other DNA sequences also encode this same CDR3. The rearrangement links TRBV3-1 (or the pseudogene TRBV3-2) to TRBJ1-6; D unresolved. The V gene lost 3 bases and the J gene lost 6 bases, with 9 bases spanning the gap. This CDR3 comprises 14 residues. Germline CDR1 is LGHDT and CDR2 is YNNKEL (reference sequence). Here the CDR3 DNA reads TGTGCCAGCAGCCAGGGAGGCGGTAATTCACCCCTCCACTTT. Amino acid sequence: CASSQGGGNSPLHF.

The chain has TRBV3-1 (or the pseudogene TRBV3-2) and TRBJ2-2, with 11 bases identical to TRBD2. V dropped 4 bases and J dropped 5; count of bases not matched to a gene: 6. CDR1 and CDR2 from the germline V gene are LGHDT and YNNKEL (reference sequence). CDR3 length: 16 amino acids. Written as DNA, the CDR3 is TGTGCCAGCAGCCCCTTAGCGGGGGGGAGGACCGGGGAGCTGTTTTTT. It is translated as CASSPLAGGRTGELFF.

The chain joins TRBV2 to TRBJ2-2; 8 bases align to TRBD2. The germline gives CDR1 SNHLY, CDR2 FYNNEI. The CDR3 sequence is 14 residues long. Trimming removed 2 bases from V and 6 bases from J; junction bases left unmatched: 2. The DNA of the CDR3 is TGTGCCAGCAGTGAACCGCGGGGGGCCGGGGAGCTGTTTTTT. Residues: CASSEPRGAGELFF.

This chain links TRBV3-1 (or the pseudogene TRBV3-2) with TRBJ2-7, with a weak D call TRBD1 (6 bases). CDR3 length: 13 residues. Germline values: CDR1 LGHDT, CDR2 YNNKEL (reference sequence). V shed 1 base and J shed 2 bases, with 6 bases lying between them. As DNA, the CDR3 is TGTGCCAGCAGCCAAGGGGGGCCCTACGAGCAGTACTTC. This encodes CASSQGGPYEQYF.

The rearrangement uses TRBV24-1 and TRBJ2-3; D unclear. The V end lost 7 bases, the J end lost 1 base, and 17 bases lay between the germline ends. The CDR3 spans 16 residues. Per germline, CDR1 KGHDR and CDR2 SFDVKD. The CDR3 is CATSATEQLGTDTQYF. CDR3 in DNA: TGTGCCACCAGCGCCACAGAGCAGTTGGGCACAGATACGCAGTATTTT.

This sequence joins TRBV3-1 (or the pseudogene TRBV3-2) and TRBJ1-6, with 10 bases identical to TRBD1. Germline CDR1 is LGHDT and CDR2 is YNNKEL (reference sequence). The length of the CDR3 is 18 residues. The junction had 10 bases not matched to a gene; V was cut back by 1 base and J by 7 bases. The CDR3: CASSQVPTPGQGNSPLHF. CDR3 nucleotides: TGTGCCAGCAGCCAAGTTCCCACTCCGGGACAGGGGAATTCACCCCTCCACTTT.

The chain carries TRBV28 and TRBJ1-4; 7 nucleotides line up with TRBD1. Germline assignment: CDR1 MDHEN and CDR2 SYDVKM. This CDR3 region has 13 residues. With 5 bases clipped from V and 4 bases from J, the junction kept 1 base outside the gene matches. DNA for the CDR3: TGTGCCAGCAGTCAGGGGGGTAATGAAAAACTGTTTTTT. Encoded protein: CASSQGGNEKLFF.

The rearrangement uses TRBV6-5 and TRBJ1-5; D is uncertain. Germline V gives CDR1 MNHEY, CDR2 SVGAGI. The CDR3 length is 14 residues. The V gene lost 4 bases and the J gene lost 3 bases, with 10 bases spanning the gap. CDR3 sequence (DNA): TGTGCCAGCAGTTTATACCGGTCCAATCAGCCCCAGCATTTT. It yields the protein CASSLYRSNQPQHF.

This clone was detected a few times. The J gene is TRBJ2-3, the V gene TRBV9; no reliable D call. Germline CDR1 reads SGDLS; CDR2 reads YYNGEE. The V end lost 2 bases, the J end lost 2 bases, and 12 bases lay between the germline ends. CDR3 length: 15 amino acids. The CDR3 coding sequence is TGTGCCAGCAGCGTCGGGTTATTAAACACAGATACGCAGTATTTT. Amino acids: CASSVGLLNTDTQYF.

This chain's CDR3 is CASSLTTNYGYTF. Written as DNA, the CDR3 is TGTGCCAGCAGCCTTACTACTAACTATGGCTACACCTTC. The chain has TRBV3-1 (or the pseudogene TRBV3-2) and TRBJ1-2, with unresolved D. The V end was cut by 4 bases, the J end by 0 bases, with 6 bases between. Germline values: CDR1 LGHDT, CDR2 YNNKEL (reference sequence). The CDR3 covers 13 residues.

This rearrangement joins TRBV4-3 to TRBJ2-3; D possibly corresponds to TRBD1 (5 bases). The ends were cut back, 0 bases at V and 4 bases at J, with 8 bases in the middle. The CDR3 contains 14 residues. From germline, CDR1 is LGHNA and CDR2 YSLEER. The CDR3 nucleotides read TGCGCCAGCAGCCAAGACAGGGCATCAGATACGCAGTATTTT. Translating it yields CASSQDRASDTQYF.

The J gene is TRBJ2-7, the V gene TRBV7-2; 9 nucleotides line up with TRBD1. CDR3 length: 15 amino acids. After removal of 0 bases from V and 2 bases from J, the junction contained 2 bases not matched to a gene. Per germline, CDR1 SGHTA and CDR2 FQGNSA. The CDR3 DNA reads as TGTGCCAGCAGCTTAGCGACAGGGGGTGCCTACGAGCAGTACGTC. Its translation: CASSLATGGAYEQYV.

The chain combines TRBV27 with TRBJ1-5; maybe TRBD1 (6 bases). Germline V gene data show CDR1 as MNHEY and CDR2 as SMNVEV (reference sequence). CDR3 length equals 16 residues. With 7 bases removed from V and 3 bases from J, the gap between germline ends came to 19 bases. The chain's CDR3 is CASIHPGGAINQPQHF. The CDR3, as DNA: TGTGCCAGCATTCATCCGGGGGGCGCGATCAATCAGCCCCAGCATTTT.

This sequence joins TRBV6-5 and TRBJ2-1; TRBD2 might be the D (5 bases). This CDR3 has 15 amino acids. Trimming stripped 8 bases from V and 9 bases from J, with 23 bases between. Germline V gene sequence: CDR1 MNHEY, CDR2 SVGAGI. This chain's CDR3 is CASRERPGGGSEQFF. For the CDR3, the DNA is TGTGCCAGCCGAGAGCGGCCCGGAGGTGGTAGTGAGCAGTTCTTC.

The chain carries TRBV19 and TRBJ2-2; no firm D call. From germline, CDR1 is LNHDA and CDR2 SQIVND (reference sequence). CDR3 length: 14 residues. V gave up 2 bases and J gave up 6 bases, with 10 bases separating them. The CDR3 sequence is CASSISSVSGELFF. CDR3 bases: TGTGCCAGTAGTATAAGTTCAGTTTCCGGGGAGCTGTTTTTT.

Only one count was recorded for this clone. The chain has TRBV10-2 and TRBJ2-5; 12 nucleotides agree with TRBD2. CDR1 WSHSY and CDR2 SAAADI come from the germline V gene. CDR3 length: 15 residues. Trimming took 6 bases from V and 5 from J; bases not matched to a gene: 7. CDR3 loop: CASRAGTSGLETQYF. The CDR3 DNA reads TGCGCCAGCAGGGCCGGGACTAGCGGGCTCGAGACCCAGTACTTC.

In this sample, this clone turned up a few times. The DNA is left out, because the CDR3 cannot be placed on it with certainty; the CDR3 is given as TCRdb lists it. The chain combines TRBV19 with TRBJ1-1; no DNA check was done on the table's D call, TRBD1. Germline V gives CDR1 LNHDA, CDR2 SQIVND (reference sequence). A total of 13 residues make up the CDR3, ends included. The CDR3 loop reads CASSILADRPAFF.

The chain employs TRBV5-1 and TRBJ1-2; D might be TRBD1 (6 bases). The CDR3 totals 15 residues. V lost 3 bases and J 6 bases, leaving 18 bases between the germline ends. Germline-derived CDR1 and CDR2 are SGHRS and YFSETQ. The chain's CDR3 is CASSSKSGQTDGYTF. CDR3 coding DNA: TGCGCCAGCAGCTCAAAATCCGGACAGACTGATGGCTACACCTTC. The full variable domain, with the rest looked up from reference TRBV5-1 and TRBJ1-2, is KAGVTQTPRYLIKTRGQQVTLSCSPISGHRSVSWYQQTPGQGLQFLFEYFSETQRNKGNFPGRFSGRQFSNSRSEMNVSTLELGDSALYLCASSSKSGQTDGYTFGSGTRLTVV.

The chain employs TRBV7-2 and TRBJ2-7, with 9 bases lining up with TRBD1. The CDR3 consists of 14 residues. The germline V gene encodes CDR1 SGHTA and CDR2 FQGNSA. The V and J ends lost 5 bases and 2 bases, in that order; junction bases with no gene match: 4. This CDR3 is CASSTRQGAYEQYF. The CDR3 DNA is TGTGCCAGCAGCACTCGACAGGGGGCCTACGAGCAGTACTTC.

This clone was seen once. V is TRBV27 and J is TRBJ2-1; tentative D call: TRBD2 (5 bases). Trimming pared 5 bases from V and 4 bases from J, leaving 21 bases between. This CDR3 has 17 amino acids. The germline V gene encodes CDR1 MNHEY and CDR2 SMNVEV (reference sequence). The CDR3, as DNA: TGTGCCAGCAGTCCCGGGGAAGGCCACCTTCTGTACAATGAGCAGTTCTTC. It specifies CASSPGEGHLLYNEQFF.

This sequence joins TRBV28 and TRBJ1-2; 7 bases fit TRBD1. V lost 11 bases, J lost 5 bases, and 8 bases stayed unmatched. Germline V gene sequence: CDR1 MDHEN, CDR2 SYDVKM. There are 12 residues in the CDR3. CDR3 amino acids: CAEGQALYGYTF. The CDR3 coding sequence is TGTGCCGAAGGACAGGCACTGTATGGCTACACCTTC.